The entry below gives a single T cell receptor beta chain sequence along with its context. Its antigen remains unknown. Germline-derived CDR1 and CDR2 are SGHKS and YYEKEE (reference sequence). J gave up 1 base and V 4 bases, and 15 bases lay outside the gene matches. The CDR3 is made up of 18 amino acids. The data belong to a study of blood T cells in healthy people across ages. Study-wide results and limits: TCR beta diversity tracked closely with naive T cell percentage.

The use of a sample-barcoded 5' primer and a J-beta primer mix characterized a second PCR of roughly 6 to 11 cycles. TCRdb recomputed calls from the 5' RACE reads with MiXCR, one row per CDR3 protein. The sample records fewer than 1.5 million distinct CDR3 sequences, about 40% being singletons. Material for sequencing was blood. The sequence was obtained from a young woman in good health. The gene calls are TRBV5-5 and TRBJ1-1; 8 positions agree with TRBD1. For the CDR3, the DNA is TGTGCCAGCAGCGGCGGGACAGGTTCTTCGGTAACGAACACTGAAGCTTTCTTT. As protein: CASSGGTGSSVTNTEAFF.